These T cell receptor beta chains were read from a single sample in a study of T cell changes during pregnancy in multiple sclerosis. Here immunoSEQ multiplex PCR was the method, and the copy in TCRdb shows in-frame clones only, minus some. Among 30,000 to 45,000 clones listed, 91% were seen once. This specimen was CD8+ T cells from peripheral blood mononuclear cells, taken before pregnancy. These receptors were taken from a female donor with multiple sclerosis, enrolled in a pregnancy study. CDR3s include the opening cysteine and the closing phenylalanine or tryptophan. A D gene is named only where the DNA matches it firmly. Size values are once, few and many counts, or a class for expanded clones, and some rows have none.

V	D	size	J	CDR3	DNA
TRBV6-1	TRBD2	once	TRBJ2-1	CASSEAGTSSYNEQFF	TGTGCCAGCAGTGAAGCGGGGACTAGCTCCTACAATGAGCAGTTCTTC
TRBV18	.	.	TRBJ2-7	CASSPGQRYEQYF	TGTGCCAGCTCACCAGGACAAAGATACGAGCAGTACTTC
TRBV6-5	.	.	TRBJ2-5	CASSYNGGRETQYF	TGTGCCAGCAGTTACAACGGGGGGCGGGAGACCCAGTACTTC
TRBV27	TRBD1	.	TRBJ1-2	CASSQGQGPPNYGYTF	TGTGCCAGCAGTCAGGGACAGGGTCCCCCTAACTATGGCTACACCTTC
TRBV7-9	.	.	TRBJ2-7	CASSPNLGGHEQYF	TGTGCCAGCAGCCCCAACCTCGGAGGGCACGAGCAGTACTTC
TRBV28	.	.	TRBJ1-1	CASSPQGRPGFTEAFF	TGTGCCAGCAGCCCCCAAGGGCGACCAGGGTTTACTGAAGCTTTCTTT
TRBV2	TRBD1	.	TRBJ1-2	CATRDSDYGYTF	TGTGCCACCAGGGACAGCGACTATGGCTACACCTTC
TRBV7-2	.	.	TRBJ2-6	CASGDAGWANVLTF	TGTGCCAGTGGCGACGCCGGGTGGGCCAACGTCCTGACTTTC
TRBV9	.	.	TRBJ2-7	CAGSPQGAELYEQYF	TGTGCCGGCAGCCCACAAGGGGCGGAGCTTTACGAGCAGTACTTC
TRBV7-9	TRBD2	.	TRBJ2-3	CASSLSRGGSTDTQYF	TGTGCCAGCAGCTTAAGTCGGGGCGGGAGTACAGATACGCAGTATTTT
TRBV14	TRBD2	.	TRBJ2-1	CASSQEVTSVNNEQFF	TGTGCCAGCAGCCAAGAAGTGACTAGCGTAAACAATGAGCAGTTCTTC
TRBV28	.	.	TRBJ2-7	CASSPRTSSYEQYF	TGTGCCAGCAGCCCACGCACGAGCTCCTACGAGCAGTACTTC
TRBV27	TRBD1	once	TRBJ2-1	CASSFLRDRGVAYNEQFF	TGTGCCAGCAGTTTCCTCCGGGACAGGGGGGTGGCCTACAATGAGCAGTTCTTC
TRBV27	TRBD1	.	TRBJ1-5	CASRPDLGQGRFQPQHF	TGTGCCAGCAGACCCGATTTGGGACAGGGAAGGTTTCAGCCCCAGCATTTT
TRBV7-9	TRBD1	once	TRBJ2-7	CASSQGQGSVNEQYF	TGTGCCAGCAGCCAGGGACAGGGATCGGTGAACGAGCAGTACTTC
TRBV28	.	.	TRBJ1-2	CASSPYDGVRGYTF	TGTGCCAGCAGTCCCTATGACGGGGTACGGGGCTACACCTTC
TRBV4-2	.	.	TRBJ1-2	CASSQDLGAPGYTF	TGTGCCAGCAGCCAAGATTTGGGGGCGCCCGGCTACACCTTC
TRBV13	.	few	TRBJ2-5	CASSNTRGGLETQYF	TGTGCCAGCAGCAATACCCGAGGCGGTTTGGAGACCCAGTACTTC
TRBV25-1	TRBD1	.	TRBJ1-5	CASLPKWPGGQGNQPQHF	TGTGCCAGCCTACCGAAATGGCCCGGGGGACAGGGTAATCAGCCCCAGCATTTT
TRBV27	TRBD2	.	TRBJ2-2	CASRGSGSGGTGELFF	TGTGCCAGCAGGGGTAGCGGGAGCGGAGGCACCGGGGAGCTGTTTTTT
TRBV5-1	.	.	TRBJ2-1	CASSLETLYNEQFF	TGCGCCAGCAGCTTGGAGACACTCTACAATGAGCAGTTCTTC
TRBV29-1	.	.	TRBJ2-7	CSVVGEDGYEQYF	TGCAGCGTTGTAGGGGAGGACGGATACGAGCAGTACTTC
TRBV19	TRBD1	few	TRBJ1-2	CATTTGEVSGYTF	TGTGCCACCACTACAGGGGAGGTCTCTGGCTACACCTTC
TRBV19	.	.	TRBJ2-1	CASSTLSYNEQFF	TGTGCCAGTAGTACCCTCTCCTACAATGAGCAGTTCTTC
TRBV15	TRBD1	.	TRBJ1-3	CATSRDPPTGAIGNTIYF	TGTGCCACCAGCAGAGACCCCCCGACAGGGGCAATTGGAAACACCATATATTTT
TRBV6-6	.	.	TRBJ2-7	CASRVLGGSYEQYF	TGTGCCTCGCGGGTGTTAGGGGGTTCCTACGAGCAGTACTTC
TRBV5-4	TRBD1	once	TRBJ1-3	CASSYSGTGAGNTIYF	TGTGCCAGCAGTTACTCCGGGACAGGGGCTGGAAACACCATATATTTT
TRBV19	.	.	TRBJ2-1	CASSMGGRAANNEQFF	TGTGCCAGTAGTATGGGCGGCAGGGCGGCGAACAATGAGCAGTTCTTC
TRBV5-5	TRBD1	.	TRBJ1-2	CASSLSSGGNGYTF	TGTGCCAGCAGCTTGAGTTCAGGGGGAAATGGCTACACCTTC
TRBV7-2	.	once	TRBJ2-7	CASSSGSEQYF	TGTGCCAGCAGTTCAGGCTCCGAGCAGTACTTC
TRBV5-5	.	.	TRBJ1-1	CASSIGTNTEAFF	TGTGCCAGCAGCATCGGTACGAACACTGAAGCTTTCTTT
TRBV5-8	TRBD1	.	TRBJ2-5	CASSLGQGQETQYF	TGTGCCAGCAGCTTGGGACAGGGGCAGGAGACCCAGTACTTC
TRBV7-9	TRBD2	.	TRBJ2-7	CASSTQRGSSYEQYF	TGTGCCAGCAGCACGCAGCGGGGCTCCTCCTACGAGCAGTACTTC
TRBV28	.	.	TRBJ2-5	CASSPPGAGLEETQYF	TGTGCCAGCAGCCCACCCGGGGCGGGGTTAGAAGAGACCCAGTACTTC
TRBV6-1	TRBD2	few	TRBJ2-3	CASSEASGSTDTQYF	TGTGCCAGCAGTGAAGCTAGCGGGAGCACAGATACGCAGTATTTT
TRBV19	.	.	TRBJ2-2	CASSMGHGELFF	TGTGCCAGTAGTATGGGGCACGGGGAGCTGTTTTTT
TRBV7-9	.	.	TRBJ2-5	CASSSREQETQYF	TGTGCCAGCAGCTCCCGGGAGCAAGAGACCCAGTACTTC
TRBV9	TRBD2	once	TRBJ2-1	CASSAYAGGLDEQFF	TGTGCCAGCAGCGCATATGCGGGAGGGCTCGATGAGCAGTTCTTC
TRBV27	TRBD1	.	TRBJ2-7	CASSTPRFTPTGGDPYEQYF	TGTGCCAGCAGCACGCCGCGGTTTACTCCGACAGGGGGGGATCCCTACGAGCAGTACTTC
TRBV7-7	.	.	TRBJ2-1	CASSATNGNEQFF	TGTGCTAGCAGCGCAACGAACGGGAATGAGCAGTTCTTC